One and the same sample provided the 11 T cell receptor beta chains below, sequenced in a study of cytomegalovirus exposure and HLA in healthy donors. The PCR employed 60 Vbeta primers together with 13 Jbeta primers. Method: immunoSEQ multiplex PCR; TCRdb's copy keeps in-frame clones and lacks some. The table shows 150,000 to 200,000 clones, with about 84% occurring only once. The source material was PBMCs. The receptors derive from a man aged 45-60 years in good health and CMV-seropositive.

The V and J genes are TRBV7-6 and TRBJ2-2; D unresolved. Germline CDR1 SGHVS, CDR2 FNYEAQ. V dropped 4 bases and J dropped 6 bases, with 9 bases sitting between them. CDR3 length: 13 residues. CDR3 sequence (DNA): TGTGCCAGCAGCTACCGGTGGTCCGGGGAGCTGTTTTTT. It yields the protein CASSYRWSGELFF. The entire variable domain, with the rest obtained from reference TRBV7-6 and TRBJ2-2, is as follows: GAGVSQSPRYKVTKRGQDVALRCDPISGHVSLYWYRQALGQGPEFLTYFNYEAQQDKSGLPNDRFSAERPEGSISTLTIQRTEQRDSAMYRCASSYRWSGELFFGEGSRLTVL.

This rearrangement joins TRBV11-2 to TRBJ2-5; no firm D call. The CDR3 totals 12 residues. Germline V gene sequence: CDR1 SGHAT, CDR2 FQNNGV. V was shortened by 6 bases and J by 5 bases, with 10 bases between the two germline ends. The CDR3 DNA reads as TGTGCCAGCAGTCGACAACTGGAGACCCAGTACTTC. It is translated as CASSRQLETQYF.

The rearrangement links TRBV5-1 to TRBJ2-7, with 13 bases fitting TRBD2. CDR1 and CDR2 from the germline V gene are SGHRS and YFSETQ. This CDR3 is 15 amino acids long. The ends lost 6 bases at V and 3 bases at J; junction bases unmatched: 6. The CDR3 region is CASNPGLAGIYEQYF. The CDR3 DNA reads TGCGCCAGCAATCCGGGACTAGCGGGAATCTACGAGCAGTACTTC.

The rearrangement joins TRBV19 to TRBJ1-1, with 9 bases fitting TRBD1. V dropped 1 base and J dropped 1; count of bases not matched to a gene: 4. Per germline, CDR1 LNHDA and CDR2 SQIVND (reference sequence). This CDR3 is 16 amino acids long. CDR3 coding DNA: TGTGCCAGTAGTATAGCAGGACAGGGGCCGAACACTGAAGCTTTCTTT. Amino acids: CASSIAGQGPNTEAFF.

V gene TRBV18 combines with J gene TRBJ1-1; TRBD1 agrees at 11 bases. This CDR3 contains 13 residues. V shed 5 bases, J shed 6 bases, and the junction held 2 bases outside the gene matches. Germline CDR1 is KGHSH and CDR2 is LQKENI. CDR3 nucleotides: TGTGCCAGCTCAGGACAGGGGGCCGCTGAAGCTTTCTTT. It encodes CASSGQGAAEAFF.

The gene calls are TRBV7-9 and TRBJ2-7; 9 bases map to TRBD1. The CDR3 has 16 residues. Germline V gives CDR1 SEHNR, CDR2 FQNEAQ (reference sequence). The V and J ends lost 3 bases and 3 bases, in that order; junction bases with no gene match: 9. The CDR3 here is CASSLQDRGVSYEQYF. The DNA for the CDR3 is TGTGCCAGCAGCTTGCAGGACAGGGGAGTCAGCTACGAGCAGTACTTC.

This clone was counted only a few times. The CDR3 nucleotides read TGTGCCAGCAGCCTAGAACAGGGTATCGGTGGCTACACCTTC. Its protein product is CASSLEQGIGGYTF. V gene TRBV7-9 combines with J gene TRBJ1-2; D possibly corresponds to TRBD1 (6 bases). Germline assignment: CDR1 SEHNR and CDR2 FQNEAQ (reference sequence). The length of the CDR3 is 14 residues. The V end lost 5 bases, the J end lost 7 bases, and 17 bases lay between the germline ends.

This chain connects TRBV6-5 to TRBJ2-3, with 8 bases that match TRBD1. V gave up 6 bases and J gave up 2 bases; unmatched junction bases: 4. In germline, CDR1 is MNHEY, CDR2 SVGAGI. This CDR3 comprises 14 residues. This CDR3 reads CASSSQGVTDTQYF. The CDR3 DNA follows: TGTGCCAGCAGCTCACAGGGGGTCACAGATACGCAGTATTTT.

The chain recombines TRBV27 with TRBJ2-3; 7 bases match TRBD2. This CDR3 is built from 13 residues. With V trimmed by 7 bases and J by 3 bases, 4 bases remained unmatched. CDR1 is MNHEY and CDR2 is SMNVEV in the germline V gene (reference sequence). The CDR3 reads CASKGGSTDTQYF. The CDR3 nucleotides read TGTGCCAGCAAAGGCGGGAGTACAGATACGCAGTATTTT.

The chain combines TRBV4-1 with TRBJ2-3, with 7 bases identical to TRBD1. Germline CDR1 MGHRA, CDR2 YSYEKL. V lost 4 bases to trimming and J lost 2 bases; unmatched junction nucleotides: 6. The length of the CDR3 is 15 residues. As DNA, the CDR3 is TGCGCCAGCAGCCCATATAAGGGGGCCACAGATACGCAGTATTTT. Translated: CASSPYKGATDTQYF.

The J gene is TRBJ2-7, the V gene TRBV2; the match to TRBD2 covers 13 bases. Germline assignment: CDR1 SNHLY and CDR2 FYNNEI. CDR3 length: 17 residues. After removal of 6 bases from V and 3 bases from J, the junction contained 11 bases not matched to a gene. The CDR3 reads CASRGLAGLSGGYEQYF. As DNA, the CDR3 is TGTGCCAGCAGGGGACTAGCGGGACTCTCGGGGGGCTACGAGCAGTACTTC.